One sample yielded the 9 T cell receptor beta chains listed below, sequenced in a study of T cell responses to AZD1222 COVID-19 vaccine. Clones were read by immunoSEQ multiplex PCR, and TCRdb kept only the in-frame ones, dropping some. The sample holds tens of thousands of clones, approximately 81% seen once. Specimen: peripheral blood, collected on day 0 of AZD1222 vaccination. Source of these receptors: an adult in good health.

V and J are TRBV5-1 and TRBJ1-1, with D hard to call. Germline V gene data show CDR1 as SGHRS and CDR2 as YFSETQ. CDR3 length: 13 amino acids. V lost 7 bases to trimming and J lost 1 base, with 11 bases between them. The CDR3 loop is CASARAGNTEAFF. The CDR3 region has the DNA TGCGCCAGCGCCCGGGCAGGGAACACTGAAGCTTTCTTT.

The chain recombines TRBV27 with TRBJ1-2, with a weak D call TRBD1 (6 bases). Germline assignment: CDR1 MNHEY and CDR2 SMNVEV (reference sequence). This CDR3 region has 13 residues. Trimming took off 3 bases at V and 7 bases at J, with 12 bases between the two ends. The CDR3 loop reads CASSFYREGGYTF. Written as DNA, the CDR3 is TGTGCCAGCAGTTTTTACAGGGAGGGTGGCTACACCTTC.

The chain has TRBV6-5 and TRBJ2-6, with a possible D match to TRBD1 (6 bases). CDR3 size: 15 residues. Germline V gene sequence: CDR1 MNHEY, CDR2 SVGAGI. With 5 bases removed from V and 2 bases from J, the gap between germline ends came to 10 bases. The CDR3: CASSPNRAGANVLTF. The CDR3 nucleotides are TGTGCCAGCAGTCCAAACAGGGCTGGGGCCAACGTCCTGACTTTC.

There are a few counts of this clone. V is TRBV6-5 and J is TRBJ2-7; perhaps TRBD1 as D (5 bases). The V gene lost 8 bases and the J gene lost 8 bases, with 19 bases spanning the gap. This CDR3 spans 13 amino acids. Germline assignment: CDR1 MNHEY and CDR2 SVGAGI. The CDR3 sequence is CASSGAGSPKQYF. The DNA of the CDR3 is TGTGCCAGCTCCGGTGCAGGGTCTCCGAAGCAGTACTTC.

The chain carries TRBV27 and TRBJ1-2, with D uncertain. The germline V and J ends were trimmed by 2 bases and 4 bases, with 11 bases remaining between them. The CDR3 length is 14 residues. The germline CDR1 and CDR2 sequences are MNHEY and SMNVEV (reference sequence). The CDR3 reads CASSLKAFIYGYTF. CDR3 coding DNA: TGTGCCAGCAGTTTAAAGGCGTTTATCTATGGCTACACCTTC.

V usage is TRBV28 and J usage is TRBJ1-2; D is ambiguous. Trimming shortened V by 3 bases and J by 7 bases, and 15 bases separated the two germline ends. This CDR3 is built from 14 residues. CDR1 and CDR2 (germline): MDHEN, SYDVKM. Here the CDR3 DNA reads TGTGCCAGCAGTTTGGGGTCGGGTAGGTTTGGCTACACCTTC. Amino acids: CASSLGSGRFGYTF.

The chain links TRBV2 to TRBJ2-7; possibly TRBD1 or TRBD2 for D (5 bases each). The CDR3 runs to 14 residues. V was shortened by 6 bases and J by 6 bases, with 18 bases between the two germline ends. Germline V CDR1 and CDR2: SNHLY, FYNNEI. The CDR3 nucleotides read TGTGCCAGCAGAGCTACCGGGACCGCCGCCGAGCAGTACTTC. It yields the protein CASRATGTAAEQYF.

The CDR3 DNA is TGCGCCAGCAGCTTGGGCCTCGACAGGGGGCCCACCGGGGAGCTGTTTTTT. Amino acids: CASSLGLDRGPTGELFF. V usage is TRBV5-1 and J usage is TRBJ2-2; 10 bases line up with TRBD1. From germline, CDR1 is SGHRS and CDR2 YFSETQ. The junction had 6 bases not matched to a gene; V was cut back by 0 bases and J by 4 bases. This CDR3 is built from 17 residues.

For the CDR3, the DNA is TGCAGCGTTGGGACAGCCTTCACCTACGAGCAGTTCTTC. Protein sequence: CSVGTAFTYEQFF. The V gene is TRBV29-1, the J gene TRBJ2-1; TRBD1 might be the D (6 bases). Trimming cost V 4 bases and J 10 bases, with 17 bases left between them. Germline V gene data show CDR1 as SQVTM and CDR2 as ANQGSEA. There are 13 residues in the CDR3.